This TCR beta chain is from a study of shared clonotypes between healthy human individuals (dated by TCRdb to the early 2020s). With regard to the full study: The cohort comprised a couple of women and a few men aged 18 to 49 years. Each donor's leukapheresis produced roughly between roughly 0.85 and 10 billion PBMCs. For each donor, CD4 naive and CD4 memory were each given three plates, CD8 naive was given two plates, and CD8 memory was given one plate. The study deeply sequenced blood TCR repertoires of about 5 healthy adults to estimate repertoire size and the extent of clonotype sharing between individuals. To increase sequencing depth and limit assay-specific biases, different laboratories used diverse techniques to prepare libraries and sequence TCR repertoires. Overall study outcomes, separate from this receptor: Naive subsets generally had larger estimated clonotype richness than memory subsets. The small number of donors limited the genetic and exposure-history diversity represented. Clonotypes shared by all four sorted-subset donors showed higher generation probabilities than non-shared clonotypes. Rarefaction of sorted-subset datasets indicated incomplete sequencing despite the large sequencing depth. Pairwise subsampling led to the expectation that sequencing depth would affect the degree of clonotype sharing among donors. Sharing across a few donors was observed for roughly 5.4% of naive CD4, 3% to 3.5% of naive CD8, about 2.3% of memory CD4, and approximately 0.41% of memory CD8 clonotypes. Sampling was limited to blood, and TCR repertoires in tissue likely differ from TCR repertoires in blood.

Using the deep immunoSEQ assay, multiplex PCR amplified TCR CDR3 regions from genomic DNA. Genomic DNA extracted from each cell subset was distributed evenly over all wells of several immunoSEQ 96-well plates, and each plate served as one replicate. For sorted subsets, each replicate PCR was loaded with 200 ng genomic DNA, equivalent to about 30,000 T cell genomes. The purified libraries were quantified using a Qubit 3.0 fluorometer, sized with a Bioanalyzer 2100, and then quantified again using the KAPA Library Quantification kit. Every immunoSEQ 96-well plate was sequenced on a separate single-read 150-cycle Illumina NextSeq 550 flow cell. The paper's data handling went like this. The immunoSEQ output contained only junctional sequences without quality scores, so filtering could not match that applied to full-length reads. To assign V/J genes and CDR3, sequences were annotated using PyIR, a Python wrapper for IgBLAST v1.9, with IMGT germline references. Reads with weak V/J assignments (E-value above 1e-6), missing CDR3, stop codons, out-of-frame junctions, or ambiguous translated residues were removed. V3J clonotypes were defined by identical inferred V gene, J gene, and CDR3 amino acid sequence. The percentage overlap between two repertoires was calculated by dividing the number of shared unique clonotypes by the size of the smaller repertoire. Three approaches were used to assess repertoire richness: RTK rarefaction, the Chao1 estimator, and Recon v2.1 estimates of unobserved clonotypes. For all TCRbeta clonotypes obtained by the gDNA method from a handful of donors, generation probabilities were computed with OLGA. The table comes from immuneACCESS by way of TCRdb, which keeps in-frame sequences with V and J called. Part of the clones is missing from these tables; in studies checked, under half for an unresolved V gene and the rest for unknown reasons. That table furnishes V, J and clone size, whereas the DNA furnished D and trimming. The sample profile shows hundreds of thousands of clones; about two thirds of them were found once. In total, the top ten clones hold 1.8% of the sample.

On this clone itself: What this receptor recognizes is not known. Base qualities are not recorded, but no much larger clone differs from it by a single base.

Healthy HIV-negative adults with no recently reported acute infections or vaccinations were included as donors. Every donor was a Caucasian adult residing in Nashville, Tennessee, USA. CD4+ T cells were enriched by magnetic negative selection; naive cells were then positively selected on CD45RA, and the negative fraction formed the memory subset. Blood was collected by leukapheresis, and PBMCs were isolated by Ficoll-Histopaque density gradient centrifugation and then cryopreserved in liquid nitrogen vapor phase. Analytical flow cytometry was used to check the purity and quantity of every magnetically sorted T cell population. Genomic DNA was isolated from every sorted fraction and measured by UV absorbance on a Nanodrop 2000c. The CDR3 has 13 amino acids, counting the end cysteine and phenylalanine. Only the CDR3 portion is preserved as DNA: 39 bases, with reading frame beginning at the first base. V is clipped by 4 bases and J by 6 bases, and the sequence between their germline boundaries is 12 bases long. Looking up the germline V gene (reference sequence) yields CDR1 SGHNT and CDR2 YYREEE.

Material: memory CD4+ T cells sorted from blood. Sample cell subset or site, as interpreted from the label and publication: CD45RA-negative fraction. The receptor chain draws on TRBV5-4 and TRBJ2-3, with a tentative D gene TRBD1 over 6 matching bases. This clonotype originated in a woman aged 25 to 39 in good health. The bases are TGTGCCAGCAGCACCCCACAGGGTGATACGCAGTATTTT. This codes for CASSTPQGDTQYF.